This entry is about one T cell receptor (beta chain). Its antigen is currently unknown. The data originate from a study of OX40 agonist ivuxolimab in advanced cancers. Study information: It was ivuxolimab, an agonistic anti-OX40 (CD134) antibody, that patients were treated with. Study-level points and caveats: It was not determined which antigens were specifically recognized by the peripheral T cells that had undergone clonal expansion.

Assay: immunoSEQ multiplex PCR; the TCRdb copy retains only in-frame clones and omits some. The sample carries 75,000 or so clones, less than 90% recorded once. Germline CDR1 is ENHRY and CDR2 is SYGVKD. V lost 7 bases to trimming and J lost 0 bases, with 17 bases between them. The CDR3 consists of 16 residues. Sequencing used CD4+ or CD8+ T cells sorted from blood, obtained in a trial of the OX40 agonist ivuxolimab. The receptor comes from an adult with an advanced solid tumor such as melanoma, head and neck, liver or kidney cancer. This chain links TRBV10-3 with TRBJ2-3, with a tentative D call TRBD1 (5 bases). The CDR3 DNA is TGTGCCATCACCAACGAAATGAGGACAAGCACAGATACGCAGTATTTT. Its translation is CAITNEMRTSTDTQYF.